Listed below are T cell receptor beta chains from one sample, sequenced in a study of patients and donors after allogeneic stem cell transplantation. TCRdb re-called the RT-PCR reads through MiXCR, storing one row per CDR3 protein. The sample holds 20,000 or so distinct CDR3 sequences; roughly 4.5% are singletons and the top ten take around 37%. Input material: blood, either unsorted or a sorted T cell fraction (not recorded which). The source is a human donor who was either an allogeneic HSCT recipient or a stem cell or donor lymphocyte infusion donor (not recorded which). It is not recorded whose cells these are; they may come from a transplant donor. The CDR3 runs from the conserved cysteine through the conserved F or W. The order of the fields is V gene, CDR3 length, D gene, J gene, clone size, CDR3 DNA, CDR3 protein. D genes are given only for firm matches. Part of the rows lack a size; the others show once, few, many or a class for expanded clones.

v_gene: TRBV29-1
len: 15
d_gene: NA
j_gene: TRBJ2-6
abundance: many
CDR3nt: TGCAGCGTTGAAGATAGGGGGTCTGGGGCCAACGTCCTGACTTTC
CDR3aa: CSVEDRGSGANVLTF

v_gene: TRBV19
len: 15
d_gene: TRBD2
j_gene: TRBJ2-2
abundance: many
CDR3nt: TGTGCCACCTCCATTGCTAGCGGAATCACCGGGGAGCTGTTTTTT
CDR3aa: CATSIASGITGELFF

v_gene: TRBV12-3/TRBV12-4
len: 13
d_gene: NA
j_gene: TRBJ2-7
abundance: many
CDR3nt: TGTGCCAGCAGTTTCCAGGGATCCTACGAGCAGTACTTC
CDR3aa: CASSFQGSYEQYF

v_gene: TRBV7-2
len: 13
d_gene: NA
j_gene: TRBJ1-5
abundance: many
CDR3nt: TGTGCCAGCAGCTTCGCGCGGGGTCAGCCCCAGCATTTT
CDR3aa: CASSFARGQPQHF

v_gene: TRBV2
len: 13
d_gene: NA
j_gene: TRBJ1-3
abundance: many
CDR3nt: TGTGCCAGCCGACCGGCCTCTGGAAACACCATATATTTT
CDR3aa: CASRPASGNTIYF

v_gene: TRBV25-1
len: 11
d_gene: TRBD1
j_gene: TRBJ1-1
abundance: NA
CDR3nt: TGTGCCAGCAAGGGGACAGGTGAAGCTTTCTTT
CDR3aa: CASKGTGEAFF

v_gene: TRBV2
len: 12
d_gene: NA
j_gene: TRBJ2-3
abundance: NA
CDR3nt: TGTGCCAGCAGGGGGGTCGGGGATACGCAGTATTTT
CDR3aa: CASRGVGDTQYF

v_gene: TRBV7-8
len: 14
d_gene: TRBD1
j_gene: TRBJ1-5
abundance: few
CDR3nt: TGTGCCAGCAGCCCCGACAGGGCTCGGCAGCCCCAGCATTTT
CDR3aa: CASSPDRARQPQHF

v_gene: TRBV10-3
len: 14
d_gene: NA
j_gene: TRBJ1-1
abundance: many
CDR3nt: TGTGCCATTGCGCCGGACTCCCAAAACACTGAAGCTTTCTTT
CDR3aa: CAIAPDSQNTEAFF

v_gene: TRBV10-3
len: 15
d_gene: NA
j_gene: TRBJ1-1
abundance: many
CDR3nt: TGTGCCATCAGTTTTGCCGGGACTAGGGATGCTGAAGCTTTCTTT
CDR3aa: CAISFAGTRDAEAFF

v_gene: TRBV3-1
len: 16
d_gene: TRBD2
j_gene: TRBJ2-1
abundance: few
CDR3nt: TGTGCCAGCAGCCTACGGACGGGACTAGAGGGCCATGAGCAGTTCTTC
CDR3aa: CASSLRTGLEGHEQFF

v_gene: TRBV12-3/TRBV12-4
len: 14
d_gene: NA
j_gene: TRBJ1-6
abundance: many
CDR3nt: TGTGCCAGCAGTTTGGACAGAGGGAATTCACCCCTCCACTTT
CDR3aa: CASSLDRGNSPLHF

v_gene: TRBV28
len: 11
d_gene: NA
j_gene: TRBJ2-3
abundance: many
CDR3nt: TGTGCCAGCAGTTGGGGGGATACGCAGTATTTT
CDR3aa: CASSWGDTQYF

v_gene: TRBV5-1
len: 16
d_gene: NA
j_gene: TRBJ1-1
abundance: many
CDR3nt: TGCGCCAGCAGCGATGCAGGGAGGTCACTGAACACTGAAGCTTTCTTT
CDR3aa: CASSDAGRSLNTEAFF

v_gene: TRBV28
len: 15
d_gene: NA
j_gene: TRBJ2-5
abundance: many
CDR3nt: TGTGCCAGCAGTTTCCCAACAGGTGTGAGAGAGACCCAGTACTTC
CDR3aa: CASSFPTGVRETQYF

v_gene: TRBV20-1
len: 14
d_gene: NA
j_gene: TRBJ2-3
abundance: many
CDR3nt: TGCAGTGCTAGAGATCCAGGGGGCACAGATACGCAGTATTTT
CDR3aa: CSARDPGGTDTQYF

v_gene: TRBV7-2
len: 13
d_gene: NA
j_gene: TRBJ2-7
abundance: many
CDR3nt: TGTGCCAGCAGCCCCAGGACCTCCTACGAGCAGTACTTC
CDR3aa: CASSPRTSYEQYF

v_gene: TRBV5-4
len: 11
d_gene: TRBD2
j_gene: TRBJ2-1
abundance: NA
CDR3nt: TGTGCCAGCGGGGAGGGCAATGAGCAGTTCTTC
CDR3aa: CASGEGNEQFF

v_gene: TRBV6-5
len: 15
d_gene: NA
j_gene: TRBJ1-2
abundance: few
CDR3nt: TGTGCCAGCAGTTCCGACGGAGACGTGGACTATGGCTACACCTTC
CDR3aa: CASSSDGDVDYGYTF

v_gene: TRBV7-8
len: 16
d_gene: NA
j_gene: TRBJ1-5
abundance: few
CDR3nt: TGTGCCAGAGTGAGTAGACGCTACGAGAGCAATCAGCCCCAGCATTTT
CDR3aa: CARVSRRYESNQPQHF

v_gene: TRBV28
len: 13
d_gene: NA
j_gene: TRBJ1-4
abundance: many
CDR3nt: TGTGCCATCCCGGGGAACATCCCTGAAAAACTGTTTTTT
CDR3aa: CAIPGNIPEKLFF

v_gene: TRBV27
len: 15
d_gene: NA
j_gene: TRBJ1-5
abundance: NA
CDR3nt: TGTGCCAGCAGCCCCTTAGGGTTGGTCAATCAGCCCCAGCATTTT
CDR3aa: CASSPLGLVNQPQHF

v_gene: TRBV6-2/TRBV6-3
len: 13
d_gene: NA
j_gene: TRBJ1-1
abundance: many
CDR3nt: TGTGCCAGCAGTTACAGGGAGGACACTGAAGCTTTCTTT
CDR3aa: CASSYREDTEAFF

v_gene: TRBV5-5
len: 14
d_gene: NA
j_gene: TRBJ1-4
abundance: many
CDR3nt: TGTGCCAGCAGCTTGGCAGGGAATAATGAAAAACTGTTTTTT
CDR3aa: CASSLAGNNEKLFF

v_gene: TRBV13
len: 14
d_gene: NA
j_gene: TRBJ2-7
abundance: many
CDR3nt: TGTGCCAGCAGCCACCGGGACAAATCCTACGAGCAGTACTTC
CDR3aa: CASSHRDKSYEQYF

v_gene: TRBV5-1
len: 15
d_gene: NA
j_gene: TRBJ2-3
abundance: NA
CDR3nt: TGCGCCAGCAGCTTGGAGCACGGAAGCACAGATACGCAGTATTTT
CDR3aa: CASSLEHGSTDTQYF

v_gene: TRBV19
len: 15
d_gene: NA
j_gene: TRBJ2-1
abundance: NA
CDR3nt: TGTGCCAGTAGTACCCCCAGGATTTCAGACAATGAGCAGTTCTTC
CDR3aa: CASSTPRISDNEQFF

v_gene: TRBV15
len: 15
d_gene: NA
j_gene: TRBJ2-1
abundance: many
CDR3nt: TGTGCCACCAGCAGGGACCGGCGCTCCTACAATGAGCAGTTCTTC
CDR3aa: CATSRDRRSYNEQFF

v_gene: TRBV7-9
len: 13
d_gene: NA
j_gene: TRBJ2-5
abundance: many
CDR3nt: TGTGCCAGCAGAGTAAGGGAGCGGGAGACCCAGTACTTC
CDR3aa: CASRVRERETQYF

v_gene: TRBV4-2
len: 17
d_gene: NA
j_gene: TRBJ2-7
abundance: few
CDR3nt: TGTGCCAGCAGCCAAGATAAGTGGGGGTCTCGGTCCTACGAGCAGTACTTC
CDR3aa: CASSQDKWGSRSYEQYF

v_gene: TRBV11-2
len: 17
d_gene: TRBD2
j_gene: TRBJ2-5
abundance: few
CDR3nt: TGTGCCAGCAGCCCCCTAAGAGGGAGGGTAGAGGTTGGGACCCAGTACTTC
CDR3aa: CASSPLRGRVEVGTQYF

v_gene: TRBV11-3
len: 13
d_gene: NA
j_gene: TRBJ2-2
abundance: NA
CDR3nt: TGTGCCAGCAGCTTATACATCACCGGGGAGCTGTTTTTT
CDR3aa: CASSLYITGELFF

v_gene: TRBV29-1
len: 15
d_gene: TRBD1
j_gene: TRBJ2-2
abundance: medium-sized
CDR3nt: TGCAGCGTTGGAGGCGGGACAGGGGTCACCGGGGAGCTGTTTTTT
CDR3aa: CSVGGGTGVTGELFF

v_gene: TRBV2
len: 13
d_gene: NA
j_gene: TRBJ1-5
abundance: many
CDR3nt: TGTGCCAGCCAGAGGGAGGGGAATCAGCCCCAGCATTTT
CDR3aa: CASQREGNQPQHF

v_gene: TRBV9
len: 15
d_gene: TRBD2
j_gene: TRBJ2-1
abundance: NA
CDR3nt: TGTGCCAGCAGCAAGACTAGCGGAATCTACAATGAGCAGTTCTTC
CDR3aa: CASSKTSGIYNEQFF

v_gene: TRBV20-1
len: 13
d_gene: NA
j_gene: TRBJ1-5
abundance: many
CDR3nt: TGCAGTGCTAGGGGGCCGAGCAATCAGCCCCAGCATTTT
CDR3aa: CSARGPSNQPQHF

v_gene: TRBV4-1
len: 16
d_gene: NA
j_gene: TRBJ1-2
abundance: many
CDR3nt: TGCGCCAGCAGCCAAGATCCCGGCAGAACTAACTATGGCTACACCTTC
CDR3aa: CASSQDPGRTNYGYTF

v_gene: TRBV28
len: 12
d_gene: NA
j_gene: TRBJ1-1
abundance: many
CDR3nt: TGTGCCAGCAGTTTTGGTCCAAATGAAGCTTTCTTT
CDR3aa: CASSFGPNEAFF

v_gene: TRBV18
len: 14
d_gene: TRBD1
j_gene: TRBJ1-1
abundance: many
CDR3nt: TGTGCCAGCTCCCGGGACAGGTTGAACACTGAAGCTTTCTTT
CDR3aa: CASSRDRLNTEAFF

v_gene: TRBV7-9
len: 13
d_gene: NA
j_gene: TRBJ1-1
abundance: many
CDR3nt: TGTGCCAGCAGTTTAGACGGGCACACTGAAGCTTTCTTT
CDR3aa: CASSLDGHTEAFF